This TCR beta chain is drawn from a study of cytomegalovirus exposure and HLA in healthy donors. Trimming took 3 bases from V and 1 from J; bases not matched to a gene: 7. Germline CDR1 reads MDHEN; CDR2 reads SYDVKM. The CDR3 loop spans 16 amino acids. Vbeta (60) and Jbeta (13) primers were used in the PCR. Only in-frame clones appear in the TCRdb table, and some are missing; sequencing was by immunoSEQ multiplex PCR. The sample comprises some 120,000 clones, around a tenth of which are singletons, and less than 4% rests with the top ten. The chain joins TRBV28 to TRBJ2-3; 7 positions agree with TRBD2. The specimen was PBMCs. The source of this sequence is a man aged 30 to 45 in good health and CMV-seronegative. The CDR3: CASSFSGGPRTDTQYF. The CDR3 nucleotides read TGTGCCAGCAGTTTCTCGGGGGGACCCCGCACAGATACGCAGTATTTT.